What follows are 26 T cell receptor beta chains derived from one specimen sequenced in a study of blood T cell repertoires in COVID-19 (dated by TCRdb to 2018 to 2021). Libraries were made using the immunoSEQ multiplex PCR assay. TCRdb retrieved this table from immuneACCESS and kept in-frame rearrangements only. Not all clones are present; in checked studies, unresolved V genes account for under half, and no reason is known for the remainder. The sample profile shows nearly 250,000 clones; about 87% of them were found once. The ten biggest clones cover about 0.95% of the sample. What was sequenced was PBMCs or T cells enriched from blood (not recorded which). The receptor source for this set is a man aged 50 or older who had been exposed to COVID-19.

DNA of the CDR3: TGCGCCAGCAGCCACGGACTAGCGGGGGGCTACGAGCAGTACTTC. Translation: CASSHGLAGGYEQYF. The genes are TRBV4-1 and TRBJ2-7, with 14 bases lining up with TRBD2. Germline V lookup: CDR1 MGHRA, CDR2 YSYEKL. Trimming took 3 bases from V and 3 from J; bases not matched to a gene: 1. The length of the CDR3 is 15 residues.

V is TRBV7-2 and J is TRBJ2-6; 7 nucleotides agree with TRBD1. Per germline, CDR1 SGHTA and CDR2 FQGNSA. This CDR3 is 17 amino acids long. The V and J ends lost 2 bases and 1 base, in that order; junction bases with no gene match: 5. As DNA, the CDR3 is TGTGCCAGCAGCTTACGACAGGGAAGGTCTGGGGCCAACGTCCTGACTTTC. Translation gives CASSLRQGRSGANVLTF.

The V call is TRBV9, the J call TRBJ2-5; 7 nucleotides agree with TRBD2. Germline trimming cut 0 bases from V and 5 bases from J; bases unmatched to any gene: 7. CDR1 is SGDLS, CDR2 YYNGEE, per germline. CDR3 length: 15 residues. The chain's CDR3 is CASSVGGGSGETQYF. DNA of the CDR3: TGTGCCAGCAGCGTAGGTGGCGGGAGCGGCGAGACCCAGTACTTC.

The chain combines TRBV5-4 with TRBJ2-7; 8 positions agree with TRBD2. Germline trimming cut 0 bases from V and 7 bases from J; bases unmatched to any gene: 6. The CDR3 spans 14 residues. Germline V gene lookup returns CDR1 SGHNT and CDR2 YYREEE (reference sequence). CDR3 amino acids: CASSLERGGSEQYF. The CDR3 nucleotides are TGTGCCAGCAGCTTGGAACGCGGGGGGAGTGAGCAGTACTTC.

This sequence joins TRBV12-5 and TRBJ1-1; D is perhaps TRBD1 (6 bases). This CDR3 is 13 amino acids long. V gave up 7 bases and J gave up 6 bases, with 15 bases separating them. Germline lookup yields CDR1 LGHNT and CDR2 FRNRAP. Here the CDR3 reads CASARGAVPEAFF. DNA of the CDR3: TGTGCTAGTGCCCGGGGGGCGGTTCCTGAAGCTTTCTTT.

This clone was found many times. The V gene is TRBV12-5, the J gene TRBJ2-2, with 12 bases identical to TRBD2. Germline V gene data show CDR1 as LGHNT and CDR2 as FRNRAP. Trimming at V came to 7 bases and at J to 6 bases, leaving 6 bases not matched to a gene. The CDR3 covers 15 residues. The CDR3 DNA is TGTGCTAGTGCCCTGGCTAGCGGGGGGGCCGGGGAGCTGTTTTTT. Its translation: CASALASGGAGELFF.

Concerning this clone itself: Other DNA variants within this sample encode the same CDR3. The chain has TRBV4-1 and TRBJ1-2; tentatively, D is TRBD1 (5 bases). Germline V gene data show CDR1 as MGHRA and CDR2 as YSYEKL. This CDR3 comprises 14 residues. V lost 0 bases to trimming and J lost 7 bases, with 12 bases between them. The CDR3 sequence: CASSQDPQGSGYTF. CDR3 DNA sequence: TGCGCCAGCAGCCAAGATCCCCAGGGTAGTGGCTACACCTTC.

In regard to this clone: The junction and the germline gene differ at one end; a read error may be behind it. The CDR3 region is CASSLARSSGVRETQYF. CDR3 bases: TGTGCTAGCAGCTTAGCTAGATCTAGCGGTGTCCGGGAGACCCAGTACTTC. The rearrangement joins TRBV7-7 to TRBJ2-5; 7 positions agree with TRBD2. The germline CDR1 and CDR2 sequences are SSHAT and FNYEAQ (reference sequence). This CDR3 comprises 17 residues.

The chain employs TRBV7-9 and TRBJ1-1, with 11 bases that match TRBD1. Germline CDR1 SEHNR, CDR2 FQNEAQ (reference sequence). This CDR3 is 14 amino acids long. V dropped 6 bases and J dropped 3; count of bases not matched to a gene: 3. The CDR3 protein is CASSTGQGDTEAFF. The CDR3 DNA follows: TGTGCCAGCAGTACGGGACAGGGGGACACTGAAGCTTTCTTT.

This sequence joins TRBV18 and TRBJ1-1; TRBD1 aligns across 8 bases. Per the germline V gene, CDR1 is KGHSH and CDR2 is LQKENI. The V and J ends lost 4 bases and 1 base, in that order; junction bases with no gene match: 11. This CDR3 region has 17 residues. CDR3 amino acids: CASSLLGPGTGNTEAFF. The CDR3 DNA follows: TGTGCCAGCTCACTACTGGGCCCGGGGACAGGGAACACTGAAGCTTTCTTT.

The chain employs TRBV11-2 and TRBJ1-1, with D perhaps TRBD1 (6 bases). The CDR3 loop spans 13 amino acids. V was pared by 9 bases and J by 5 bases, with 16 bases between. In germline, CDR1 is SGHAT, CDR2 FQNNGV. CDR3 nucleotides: TGTGCCAGTTCGGTGGACAGAACTACTGAAGCTTTCTTT. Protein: CASSVDRTTEAFF. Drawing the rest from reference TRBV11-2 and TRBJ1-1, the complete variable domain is EAGVAQSPRYKIIEKRQSVAFWCNPISGHATLYWYQQILGQGPKLLIQFQNNGVVDDSQLPKDRFSAERLKGVDSTLKIQPAKLEDSAVYLCASSVDRTTEAFFGQGTRLTVV.

CDR3 region: CAISGGSGGSYNEQFF. The CDR3, as DNA: TGTGCCATCAGTGGGGGGTCAGGCGGGAGCTACAATGAGCAGTTCTTC. The V and J genes are TRBV10-3 and TRBJ2-1; 7 positions agree with TRBD2. Germline V gene data show CDR1 as ENHRY and CDR2 as SYGVKD. The ends lost 4 bases at V and 3 bases at J; junction bases unmatched: 9. There are 16 residues in the CDR3.

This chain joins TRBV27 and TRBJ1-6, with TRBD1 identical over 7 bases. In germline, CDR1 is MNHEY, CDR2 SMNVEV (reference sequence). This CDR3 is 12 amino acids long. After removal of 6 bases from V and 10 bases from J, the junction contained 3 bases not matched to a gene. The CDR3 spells CASSRGESPLHF. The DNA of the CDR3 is TGTGCCAGCAGCAGGGGGGAATCACCCCTCCACTTT.

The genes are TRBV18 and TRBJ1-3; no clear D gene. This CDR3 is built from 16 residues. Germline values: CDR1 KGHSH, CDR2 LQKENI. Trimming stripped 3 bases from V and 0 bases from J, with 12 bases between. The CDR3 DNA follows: TGTGCCAGCTCACCCCCCAGTCACTACTCTGGAAACACCATATATTTT. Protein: CASSPPSHYSGNTIYF.

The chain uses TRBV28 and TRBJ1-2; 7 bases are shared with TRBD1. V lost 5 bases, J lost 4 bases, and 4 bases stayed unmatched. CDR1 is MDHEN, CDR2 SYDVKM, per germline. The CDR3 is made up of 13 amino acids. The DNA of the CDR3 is TGTGCCAGCAGTGGACAGGAAGGCTATGGCTACACCTTC. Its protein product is CASSGQEGYGYTF.

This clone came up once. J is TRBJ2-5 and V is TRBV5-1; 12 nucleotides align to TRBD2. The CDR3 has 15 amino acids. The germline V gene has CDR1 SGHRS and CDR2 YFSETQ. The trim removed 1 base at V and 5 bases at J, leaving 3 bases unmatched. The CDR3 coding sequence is TGCGCCAGCAGCTTGACCCTAGCGGGAGGGGAGACCCAGTACTTC. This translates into CASSLTLAGGETQYF.

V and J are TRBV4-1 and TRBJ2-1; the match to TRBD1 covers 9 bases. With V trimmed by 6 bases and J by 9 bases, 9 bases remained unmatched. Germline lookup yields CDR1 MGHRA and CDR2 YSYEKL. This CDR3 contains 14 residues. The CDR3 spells CASSRDRARGEQFF. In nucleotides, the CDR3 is TGCGCCAGCAGTCGGGACAGGGCCAGGGGTGAGCAGTTCTTC.

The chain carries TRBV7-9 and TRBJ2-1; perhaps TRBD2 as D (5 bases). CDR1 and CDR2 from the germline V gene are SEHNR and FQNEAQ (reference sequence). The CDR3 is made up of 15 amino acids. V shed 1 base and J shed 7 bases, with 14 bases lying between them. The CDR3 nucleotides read TGTGCCAGCAGCTTAGTAGGAGCCCGGGATAATGAGCAGTTCTTC. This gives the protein CASSLVGARDNEQFF.

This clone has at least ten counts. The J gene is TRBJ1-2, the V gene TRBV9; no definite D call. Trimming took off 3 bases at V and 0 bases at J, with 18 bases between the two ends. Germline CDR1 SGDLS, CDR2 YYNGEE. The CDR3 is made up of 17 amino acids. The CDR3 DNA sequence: TGTGCCAGCAGCGCTCCCGGAGGGAGTCCCTCTAACTATGGCTACACCTTC. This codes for CASSAPGGSPSNYGYTF.

The CDR3 DNA sequence: TGTGCCAGCCGTGGAGCGGGAGGTGTCACAGATACGCAGTATTTT. This gives the protein CASRGAGGVTDTQYF. The rearrangement links TRBV28 to TRBJ2-3; TRBD2 matches 9 bases. Trimming at V came to 8 bases and at J to 2 bases, leaving 8 bases not matched to a gene. Germline CDR1 and CDR2: MDHEN and SYDVKM. The CDR3 covers 15 residues.

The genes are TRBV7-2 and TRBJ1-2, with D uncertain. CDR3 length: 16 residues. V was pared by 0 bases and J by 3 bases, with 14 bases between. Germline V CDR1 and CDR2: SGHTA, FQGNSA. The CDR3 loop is CASSLAGTQVHYGYTF. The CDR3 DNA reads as TGTGCCAGCAGCTTAGCTGGAACCCAGGTCCACTATGGCTACACCTTC. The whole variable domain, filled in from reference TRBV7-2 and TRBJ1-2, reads GAGVSQSPSNKVTEKGKDVELRCDPISGHTALYWYRQSLGQGLEFLIYFQGNSAPDKSGLPSDRFSAERTGGSVSTLTIQRTQQEDSAVYLCASSLAGTQVHYGYTFGSGTRLTVV.

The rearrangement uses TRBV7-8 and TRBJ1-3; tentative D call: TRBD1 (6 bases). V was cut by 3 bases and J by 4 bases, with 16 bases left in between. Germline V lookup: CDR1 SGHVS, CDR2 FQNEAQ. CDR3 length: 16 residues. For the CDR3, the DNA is TGTGCCAGCAGCTTGGGTACAGGGATAACCGGAAACACCATATATTTT. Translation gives CASSLGTGITGNTIYF.

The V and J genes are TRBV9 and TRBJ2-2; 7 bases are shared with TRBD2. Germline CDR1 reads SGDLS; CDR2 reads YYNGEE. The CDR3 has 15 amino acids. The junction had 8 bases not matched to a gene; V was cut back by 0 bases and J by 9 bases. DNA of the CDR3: TGTGCCAGCAGCGTAGGGAGTAGCGGGTCTCGGGAGCTGTTTTTT. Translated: CASSVGSSGSRELFF. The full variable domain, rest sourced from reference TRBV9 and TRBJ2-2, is DSGVTQTPKHLITATGQRVTLRCSPRSGDLSVYWYQQSLDQGLQFLIQYYNGEERAKGNILERFSAQQFPDLHSELNLSSLELGDSALYFCASSVGSSGSRELFFGEGSRLTVL.

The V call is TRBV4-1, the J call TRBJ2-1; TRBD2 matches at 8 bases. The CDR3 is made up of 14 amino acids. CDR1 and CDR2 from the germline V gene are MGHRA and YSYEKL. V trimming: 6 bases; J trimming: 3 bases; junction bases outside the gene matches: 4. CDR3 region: CASRGTRGYNEQFF. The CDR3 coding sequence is TGCGCCAGCAGGGGGACTAGGGGCTACAATGAGCAGTTCTTC.

CDR3 DNA sequence: TGTGCCAGCAGTTTCACAACCCCGACAGGGGGCATCACTGAAGCTTTCTTT. Amino acid sequence: CASSFTTPTGGITEAFF. The chain carries TRBV27 and TRBJ1-1, with 10 bases matching TRBD1. With 3 bases clipped from V and 4 bases from J, the junction kept 11 bases outside the gene matches. The CDR3 totals 17 residues. In germline, CDR1 is MNHEY, CDR2 SMNVEV (reference sequence).

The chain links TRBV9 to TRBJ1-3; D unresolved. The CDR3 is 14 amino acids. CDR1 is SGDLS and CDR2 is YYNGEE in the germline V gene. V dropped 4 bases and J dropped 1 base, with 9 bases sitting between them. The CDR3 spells CASSQVTSGNTIYF. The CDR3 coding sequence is TGTGCCAGCAGCCAAGTGACATCTGGAAACACCATATATTTT.